This T cell receptor (beta chain) emerged from a study of blood T cells in healthy people across ages. The authors ran a second PCR of about 7 to 11 cycles using a sample-barcoded 5' primer and a J-beta primer mix. MiXCR, applied by TCRdb to the 5' RACE reads, yields one record per CDR3 protein. The table records more than 650,000 distinct CDR3 sequences, approximately 55% of them present only once. CDR3 size: 13 residues. V gave up 8 bases and J gave up 1 base, with 11 bases separating them. Germline V gene data show CDR1 as MNHNY and CDR2 as SVGAGI (reference sequence). This clonotype has more than one count but fewer than ten.

The genes are TRBV6-6 and TRBJ2-5; D is ambiguous. The receptor was isolated from a man aged 80 or over in good health. Sequences were obtained from blood. CDR3 nucleotides: TGTGCCAGCCGGTATCGCACCCAAGAGACCCAGTACTTC. Translating gives CASRYRTQETQYF.